The rows below give T cell receptor beta chains drawn from one sample of a study of siplizumab effects on memory and regulatory T cells. Method: immunoSEQ multiplex PCR; TCRdb's copy keeps in-frame clones and lacks some. The data hold roughly 97,000 clones, with more than 85% observed a single time. Sequenced sample: Tregs sorted from blood. The origin of the receptors is a human donor in good health. CDR3s include the opening cysteine and the closing phenylalanine or tryptophan. The D gene is left open where the match is weak. Clone size, where shown, is once, few, many, or a class for clones that have expanded.

V gene: TRBV9
clone size: once
D gene: .
J gene: TRBJ1-2
CDR3 protein: CASSDGRGSYGYTF
CDR3 DNA: TGTGCCAGCAGCGACGGCAGGGGTTCCTATGGCTACACCTTC

V gene: TRBV5-3
clone size: .
D gene: .
J gene: TRBJ1-6
CDR3 protein: CARSLNPLEQRSSYNSPLHF
CDR3 DNA: TGTGCCAGAAGCTTAAATCCCCTCGAACAGAGGAGCTCCTATAATTCACCCCTCCACTTT

V gene: TRBV7-9
clone size: .
D gene: .
J gene: TRBJ2-7
CDR3 protein: CASSSPWGSDAYEQYF
CDR3 DNA: TGTGCCAGCAGCTCGCCTTGGGGAAGCGACGCCTACGAGCAGTACTTC

V gene: TRBV29-1
clone size: .
D gene: TRBD1
J gene: TRBJ1-4
CDR3 protein: CSVRGAGEKLFF
CDR3 DNA: TGCAGCGTCAGGGGGGCGGGTGAAAAACTGTTTTTT

V gene: TRBV5-6
clone size: .
D gene: .
J gene: TRBJ2-5
CDR3 protein: CASSLTKGVETQYF
CDR3 DNA: TGTGCCAGCAGCTTGACAAAAGGGGTCGAGACCCAGTACTTC

V gene: TRBV7-8
clone size: .
D gene: .
J gene: TRBJ2-2
CDR3 protein: CASSLGTGELFF
CDR3 DNA: TGTGCCAGCAGCTTGGGGACCGGGGAGCTGTTTTTT

V gene: TRBV19
clone size: .
D gene: .
J gene: TRBJ2-5
CDR3 protein: CASSINSQETQYF
CDR3 DNA: TGTGCCAGTAGTATTAACAGCCAAGAGACCCAGTACTTC

V gene: TRBV11-3
clone size: .
D gene: .
J gene: TRBJ1-1
CDR3 protein: CASSLGGLTEAFF
CDR3 DNA: TGTGCCAGCAGCTTAGGGGGGCTCACTGAAGCTTTCTTT

V gene: TRBV14
clone size: .
D gene: .
J gene: TRBJ2-7
CDR3 protein: CASSEGPWWRVTNEQYF
CDR3 DNA: TGTGCCAGCAGCGAGGGGCCCTGGTGGAGAGTCACTAACGAGCAGTACTTC

V gene: TRBV2
clone size: .
D gene: TRBD2
J gene: TRBJ2-1
CDR3 protein: CASSGLAAHNEQFF
CDR3 DNA: TGTGCCAGCAGCGGACTAGCCGCTCACAATGAGCAGTTCTTC

V gene: TRBV28
clone size: few
D gene: .
J gene: TRBJ1-2
CDR3 protein: CASSSYGYTF
CDR3 DNA: TGTGCCAGCAGTTCCTATGGCTACACCTTC

V gene: TRBV30
clone size: once
D gene: .
J gene: TRBJ1-2
CDR3 protein: CAWSRNIRDEDLTF
CDR3 DNA: TGTGCCTGGAGCCGAAATATTCGAGATGAGGATCTCACCTTC

V gene: TRBV12-5
clone size: once
D gene: .
J gene: TRBJ1-5
CDR3 protein: CASGLTGGNQPQHF
CDR3 DNA: TGTGCTAGTGGACTGACGGGTGGCAATCAGCCCCAGCATTTT

V gene: TRBV5-1
clone size: .
D gene: .
J gene: TRBJ2-7
CDR3 protein: CASSLSLSGGGNEQYF
CDR3 DNA: TGCGCCAGCAGCTTGTCCTTGTCAGGGGGAGGGAATGAGCAGTACTTC

V gene: TRBV4-1
clone size: once
D gene: .
J gene: TRBJ1-1
CDR3 protein: CASSQGTKNTEAFF
CDR3 DNA: TGCGCCAGCAGCCAAGGAACCAAGAACACTGAAGCCTTCTTT

V gene: TRBV11-3
clone size: .
D gene: .
J gene: TRBJ1-2
CDR3 protein: CASSGGRTDLGYTF
CDR3 DNA: TGTGCCAGCAGCGGAGGGAGGACAGATCTTGGCTACACCTTC

V gene: TRBV30
clone size: .
D gene: .
J gene: TRBJ1-4
CDR3 protein: CAWRRGGKLFF
CDR3 DNA: TGTGCCTGGAGGAGGGGGGGAAAACTGTTTTTT

V gene: TRBV7-2
clone size: .
D gene: .
J gene: TRBJ1-2
CDR3 protein: CASSLGAGAPNYGYTF
CDR3 DNA: TGTGCCAGCAGCTTAGGTGCGGGGGCTCCAAACTATGGCTACACCTTC

V gene: TRBV7-8
clone size: .
D gene: .
J gene: TRBJ1-6
CDR3 protein: CASSLSSGSGSPLHF
CDR3 DNA: TGTGCCAGCAGCTTATCGTCCGGGAGTGGATCACCCCTCCACTTT

V gene: TRBV27
clone size: .
D gene: .
J gene: TRBJ1-4
CDR3 protein: CASSLIGGGEKLFF
CDR3 DNA: TGTGCCAGCAGTTTGATAGGGGGTGGTGAAAAACTGTTTTTT

V gene: TRBV28
clone size: .
D gene: .
J gene: TRBJ1-1
CDR3 protein: CASSRERPNTEAFF
CDR3 DNA: TGTGCCAGCAGTCGGGAGCGCCCGAACACTGAAGCTTTCTTT

V gene: TRBV29-1
clone size: .
D gene: TRBD1
J gene: TRBJ2-7
CDR3 protein: CSVSGQYYEQYF
CDR3 DNA: TGCAGCGTGTCGGGACAGTACTACGAGCAGTACTTC

V gene: TRBV5-5
clone size: .
D gene: .
J gene: TRBJ1-4
CDR3 protein: CASSLWGRVDEKLFF
CDR3 DNA: TGTGCCAGCAGCTTGTGGGGACGGGTAGACGAAAAACTGTTTTTT

V gene: TRBV5-1
clone size: .
D gene: .
J gene: TRBJ2-1
CDR3 protein: CASWSGEPYNEQFF
CDR3 DNA: TGCGCCTCCTGGTCCGGGGAGCCCTACAATGAGCAGTTCTTC

V gene: TRBV11-1
clone size: .
D gene: .
J gene: TRBJ1-1
CDR3 protein: CASSESGARATEAFF
CDR3 DNA: TGTGCCAGCAGCGAATCGGGAGCCCGGGCCACTGAAGCTTTCTTT

V gene: TRBV10-1
clone size: .
D gene: TRBD2
J gene: TRBJ2-1
CDR3 protein: CAARTSAYNEQFF
CDR3 DNA: TGCGCCGCTAGGACTAGCGCATACAATGAGCAGTTCTTC